The entry below gives a single TCR beta chain sequence along with its context. Measured with immunoSEQ multiplex PCR; TCRdb has only the in-frame clones, and not every one. The sample contains 100,000 to 150,000 clones, about 90% of which appear only once. The germline V gene encodes CDR1 SEHNR and CDR2 FQNEAQ (reference sequence). Trimming cost V 1 base and J 7 bases, with 19 bases left between them. CDR3 length equals 16 residues. This record belongs to a study of control samples from healthy donors and cancer patients. This receptor was obtained from a woman between 45 and 65 years old in good health. Source material: blood. The V gene is TRBV7-9, the J gene TRBJ1-1; TRBD1 is a possible D gene (5 bases). CDR3 DNA sequence: TGTGCCAGCAGCTTAGGGGCGGGACCGGGATCTGATGAAGCTTTCTTT. Its protein product is CASSLGAGPGSDEAFF.